Below, 30 T cell receptor beta chains from the same sample are listed, as sequenced in a study of T cells in Graves' hyperthyroidism and ophthalmopathy. The investigators amplified TCR beta CDR3 regions from RNA transcripts. HTBI primers were the set used in a first-round RT-PCR of the TCR CDR3. TCRdb redid the calling of the multiplex PCR reads with MiXCR, one entry per CDR3 protein. The data hold 450,000 to 650,000 distinct CDR3 sequences, with approximately 15% observed a single time. Sequenced material: blood. The receptors here all came from a woman aged 18-29 years with Graves' ophthalmopathy.

This clonotype was seen at least ten times. The rearrangement joins TRBV27 to TRBJ1-2; TRBD1 agrees at 12 bases. CDR1 and CDR2 (germline): MNHEY, SMNVEV (reference sequence). This CDR3 is 16 amino acids long. The junction had 4 bases not matched to a gene; V was cut back by 2 bases and J by 3 bases. The CDR3 here is CASSLGGTGGDYGYTF. As DNA, the CDR3 is TGTGCCAGCAGTTTAGGGGGGACAGGGGGCGACTATGGCTACACCTTC.

This clonotype was detected a few times. The chain has TRBV7-9 and TRBJ2-3; 9 nucleotides line up with TRBD2. The V segment lost 5 bases and the J segment 4 bases; nucleotides outside the gene matches: 13. The CDR3 is 17 residues long. Germline loops: CDR1 SEHNR, CDR2 FQNEAQ (reference sequence). The CDR3 bases are TGTGCCAGCAGCGACTCTCGTAGCGGGAGCCTGGCAGATACGCAGTATTTT. It codes for CASSDSRSGSLADTQYF.

The J gene is TRBJ1-6, the V gene TRBV4-3; a weak D match, TRBD1 (6 bases). In germline, CDR1 is LGHNA, CDR2 YSLEER. Trimming removed 1 base from V and 13 bases from J, with 20 bases in between. This CDR3 contains 16 residues. In nucleotides, the CDR3 is TGCGCCAGCAGCCAAGTTGAGGACAGCCGGACGGCGCCCCTCCACTTT. It translates to CASSQVEDSRTAPLHF.

The V call is TRBV4-2, the J call TRBJ1-1; D possibly corresponds to TRBD1 (6 bases). CDR1 and CDR2 (germline): LGHNA, YNFKEQ. This CDR3 is built from 15 residues. V lost 4 bases and J 3 bases, leaving 15 bases between the germline ends. The CDR3 nucleotides are TGTGCCAGCAGCCTCGGTAGGACAGCTCACACTGAAGCTTTCTTT. Its translation: CASSLGRTAHTEAFF.

Ten or more counts support this clonotype. V and J are TRBV28 and TRBJ2-5; D uncertain. CDR1 MDHEN and CDR2 SYDVKM come from the germline V gene. V lost 6 bases to trimming and J lost 2 bases, with 25 bases between them. This CDR3 is built from 18 residues. The CDR3 sequence is CASSPRALGAPQQETQYF. The DNA of the CDR3 is TGTGCCAGCAGCCCTCGCGCCTTAGGAGCCCCACAACAAGAGACCCAGTACTTC. The full variable domain, completed using reference TRBV28 and TRBJ2-5, is DVKVTQSSRYLVKRTGEKVFLECVQDMDHENMFWYRQDPGLGLRLIYFSYDVKMKEKGDIPEGYSVSREKKERFSLILESASTNQTSMYLCASSPRALGAPQQETQYFGPGTRLLVL.

This clonotype came up many times. Here the CDR3 reads CARSYTHEQFF. CDR3 in DNA: TGTGCCAGATCCTATACCCATGAGCAGTTCTTC. The chain couples TRBV2 to TRBJ2-1; D is undetermined. This CDR3 is 11 amino acids long. Trimming left V 9 bases short and J 8 bases short, with 11 bases between. Germline assignment: CDR1 SNHLY and CDR2 FYNNEI.

The chain joins TRBV28 to TRBJ2-6; TRBD1 matches at 8 bases. The CDR3 is 18 amino acids. Germline-derived CDR1 and CDR2 are MDHEN and SYDVKM. V lost 7 bases to trimming and J lost 0 bases; unmatched junction nucleotides: 11. This CDR3 reads CASTLTGDPLSGANVLTF. The CDR3 coding sequence is TGTGCCAGCACCCTGACAGGGGACCCCCTCTCTGGGGCCAACGTCCTGACTTTC.

Worth noting for this clonotype: This likely comes from a read error, as the CDR3 has no conserved phenylalanine or tryptophan at its end. This rearrangement joins TRBV6-1 to TRBJ1-2, with D unresolved. The CDR3 totals 12 residues. Per germline, CDR1 MNHNS and CDR2 SASEGT. V lost 6 bases and J lost 4, with 9 bases in between. CDR3 amino acids: CASSPMGYGYTL. The CDR3 region has the DNA TGTGCCAGCAGCCCGATGGGCTATGGCTACACCCTC.

This clonotype was counted at least ten times. CDR3: CASRRRTGVYNTEAFF. The CDR3 bases are TGTGCCAGTAGAAGAAGGACAGGGGTATATAACACTGAAGCTTTCTTT. The rearrangement links TRBV19 to TRBJ1-1; 9 bases fit TRBD1. The CDR3 loop spans 16 amino acids. Germline-derived CDR1 and CDR2 are LNHDA and SQIVND (reference sequence). The J segment lost 2 bases and the V segment lost 6 bases, leaving 10 bases of the junction unmatched. The variable domain in full, with the rest retrieved from reference TRBV19 and TRBJ1-1, is DGGITQSPKYLFRKEGQNVTLSCEQNLNHDAMYWYRQDPGQGLRLIYYSQIVNDFQKGDIAEGYSVSREKKESFPLTVTSAQKNPTAFYLCASRRRTGVYNTEAFFGQGTRLTVV.

V and J are TRBV27 and TRBJ2-7; possible D gene TRBD1, 6 bases. V gave up 4 bases and J gave up 5 bases, with 12 bases separating them. This CDR3 is built from 13 residues. Per germline, CDR1 MNHEY and CDR2 SMNVEV (reference sequence). CDR3 sequence: CASSSYQGNEQYF. As DNA, the CDR3 is TGTGCCAGCAGTTCATATCAGGGGAACGAGCAGTACTTC.

This clonotype was observed a handful of times. This rearrangement joins TRBV7-9 to TRBJ1-3, with D maybe TRBD1 (6 bases). Per germline, CDR1 SEHNR and CDR2 FQNEAQ (reference sequence). The CDR3 runs to 16 residues. With 5 bases removed from V and 3 bases from J, the gap between germline ends came to 17 bases. CDR3 region: CASSLGRGARGNTIYF. CDR3 in DNA: TGTGCCAGCAGCCTAGGGCGGGGGGCGCGTGGAAACACCATATATTTT. Variable domain in full (rest from reference TRBV7-9 and TRBJ1-3): DTGVSQNPRHKITKRGQNVTFRCDPISEHNRLYWYRQTLGQGPEFLTYFQNEAQLEKSRLLSDRFSAERPKGSFSTLEIQRTEQGDSAMYLCASSLGRGARGNTIYFGEGSWLTVV.

About this clonotype: This sequence may be a read error, since a much larger clone differs from it by one base. The chain recombines TRBV7-9 with TRBJ2-2; TRBD2 is a possible D gene (5 bases). This CDR3 contains 12 residues. Germline V gene lookup returns CDR1 SEHNR and CDR2 FQNEAQ (reference sequence). Written as DNA, the CDR3 is TGTGCCAGCCAGTCGGGGTCCGGGGAGCTGGTTTTT. Its protein is CASQSGSGELVF.

The rearrangement uses TRBV19 and TRBJ2-7; 7 bases fit TRBD1. The V gene end was trimmed by 1 base and the J gene end by 0 bases; junction bases not matched to a gene: 3. This CDR3 is built from 15 residues. The germline gives CDR1 LNHDA, CDR2 SQIVND (reference sequence). The CDR3 nucleotides read TGTGCCAGTAGTATAGGGACAGGCTTCTCCTACGAGCAGTACTTC. Residues: CASSIGTGFSYEQYF.

A few counts support this clonotype. The chain recombines TRBV24-1 with TRBJ2-2; D is undetermined. Looked up from germline, CDR1 is KGHDR and CDR2 is SFDVKD. The CDR3 consists of 14 residues. Between the trimmed V and J ends, which lost 8 bases and 7 bases, there was a span of 16 bases. The CDR3 sequence is CATKNDGTGGELFF. CDR3 sequence (DNA): TGTGCCACCAAGAACGACGGAACCGGCGGGGAGCTGTTTTTT.

In its sample, this clonotype was seen many times. The chain recombines TRBV30 with TRBJ1-5; D is uncertain. With 5 bases removed from V and 2 bases from J, the gap between germline ends came to 13 bases. This CDR3 contains 14 residues. From germline, CDR1 is GTSNPN and CDR2 SVGIG (reference sequence). The CDR3 is CAWERGSGNQPQHF. DNA of the CDR3: TGTGCCTGGGAGCGGGGTAGCGGCAATCAGCCCCAGCATTTT.

This clonotype was counted ten times or more. This chain uses TRBV3-1 with TRBJ1-5; TRBD1 agrees at 9 bases. V lost 2 bases and J lost 7; bases outside the gene matches: 6. CDR3 length equals 15 residues. Germline V gene data show CDR1 as LGHDT and CDR2 as YNNKEL (reference sequence). CDR3 region: CASSQRTGVGQPQHF. In DNA form, the CDR3 reads TGTGCCAGCAGCCAAAGGACAGGGGTTGGACAGCCCCAGCATTTT.

This clonotype was detected ten times or more. The chain uses TRBV27 and TRBJ2-7, with D perhaps matching TRBD2 (6 bases). V was pared by 7 bases and J by 0 bases, with 13 bases between. The CDR3 covers 14 residues. Germline CDR1 is MNHEY and CDR2 is SMNVEV (reference sequence). CDR3: CASTSSVSSYEQYF. The CDR3 bases are TGTGCCAGCACCTCTAGCGTGAGCTCCTACGAGCAGTACTTC.

This clonotype appeared many times. The CDR3 nucleotides are TGTGCCAGAGATGGGGGGCAGCCTTACAATGAGCAGTTCTTC. This translates into CARDGGQPYNEQFF. The rearrangement uses TRBV7-9 and TRBJ2-1; the D gene could be TRBD1 or TRBD2 (6 bases each). The V end was cut by 9 bases, the J end by 4 bases, with 16 bases between. Germline assignment: CDR1 SEHNR and CDR2 FQNEAQ (reference sequence). The CDR3 sequence is 14 residues long.

This clonotype was seen at least ten times. This chain joins TRBV7-9 and TRBJ2-5; 9 bases map to TRBD2. The CDR3 runs to 14 residues. Germline-derived CDR1 and CDR2 are SEHNR and FQNEAQ (reference sequence). V lost 5 bases and J lost 4; bases outside the gene matches: 5. CDR3 in DNA: TGTGCCAGCAGCGCGGGAGGGCCGGCAGAGACCCAGTACTTC. As protein: CASSAGGPAETQYF.

This clonotype showed up just a few times. This chain joins TRBV10-3 and TRBJ2-1; D may correspond to TRBD1 or TRBD2 (5 bases each). Trimming cost V 2 bases and J 8 bases, with 16 bases left between them. Germline V gene lookup returns CDR1 ENHRY and CDR2 SYGVKD. This CDR3 has 15 amino acids. Here the CDR3 DNA reads TGTGCCATCAGTGAGAAAATCGATTCGGGGCATGAGCAGTTCTTC. It codes for CAISEKIDSGHEQFF.

This clonotype occurred many times. This rearrangement joins TRBV2 to TRBJ2-6; 7 bases map to TRBD1. V gave up 5 bases and J gave up 3 bases; unmatched junction bases: 1. Per the germline V gene, CDR1 is SNHLY and CDR2 is FYNNEI. The CDR3 consists of 14 residues. CDR3 residues: CASSHRGGANVLTF. In DNA, the CDR3 is TGTGCCAGCAGTCACAGGGGTGGGGCCAACGTCCTGACTTTC.

This clonotype was seen more than once but under ten times. The chain has TRBV5-8 and TRBJ1-6; TRBD1 aligns across 7 bases. In germline, CDR1 is SGHTS, CDR2 YDEGEE. Trimming took 0 bases from V and 7 from J; bases not matched to a gene: 7. The CDR3 has 16 amino acids. The CDR3 DNA reads TGTGCCAGCAGCTTGGAGCCAAGACAGGGAAATTCACCCCTCCACTTT. This gives the protein CASSLEPRQGNSPLHF. Looking up the rest from reference TRBV5-8 and TRBJ1-6 gives the full variable domain: EAGVTQSPTHLIKTRGQQATLRCSPISGHTSVYWYQQALGLGLQFLLWYDEGEERNRGNFPPRFSGRQFPNYSSELNVNALELEDSALYLCASSLEPRQGNSPLHFGNGTRLTVT.

This clonotype was found many times. The gene calls are TRBV7-2 and TRBJ2-5; D is possibly TRBD1 (5 bases). The CDR3 spans 15 residues. CDR1 is SGHTA and CDR2 is FQGNSA in the germline V gene. Trimming pared 1 base from V and 1 base from J, leaving 10 bases between. The CDR3 DNA is TGTGCCAGCAGCTTAGGTATAGGGGTCCAAGAGACCCAGTACTTC. Translating it yields CASSLGIGVQETQYF. The whole variable domain, filled in from reference TRBV7-2 and TRBJ2-5, reads GAGVSQSPSNKVTEKGKDVELRCDPISGHTALYWYRQSLGQGLEFLIYFQGNSAPDKSGLPSDRFSAERTGGSVSTLTIQRTQQEDSAVYLCASSLGIGVQETQYFGPGTRLLVL.

Details on this clonotype: A much larger clone differs from this one at a single base, so this may be a read error. The chain recombines TRBV30 with TRBJ1-5; possible D gene TRBD1, 5 bases. Germline assignment: CDR1 GTSNPN and CDR2 SVGIG (reference sequence). This CDR3 spans 14 amino acids. The V end was cut by 3 bases, the J end by 5 bases, with 14 bases between. DNA of the CDR3: TGTGCCTGGAGCGGACAATTAAGCTATCAGCCCCAGCATTTT. Translation gives CAWSGQLSYQPQHF.

The rearrangement joins TRBV7-8 to TRBJ1-1; TRBD1 matches at 8 bases. V was pared by 1 base and J by 1 base, with 2 bases of the junction left unmatched. CDR1 SGHVS and CDR2 FQNEAQ come from the germline V gene. The CDR3 has 15 residues. The CDR3 DNA is TGTGCCAGCAGCTTAGGACAGGGGACGAACACTGAAGCTTTCTTT. Its protein product is CASSLGQGTNTEAFF.

This clonotype was counted many times. The rearrangement uses TRBV12-3 or TRBV12-4 and TRBJ2-7; perhaps D is TRBD1 or TRBD2 (7 bases each). Trimming pared 2 bases from V and 7 bases from J, leaving 12 bases between. This CDR3 contains 13 residues. CDR3 DNA sequence: TGTGCCAGCAGTTTACTCAGGGGGGGGGAGCAGTACTTC. Translation gives CASSLLRGGEQYF.

This clonotype was detected only a few times. V usage is TRBV19 and J usage is TRBJ2-7; TRBD2 matches at 10 bases. The V and J ends lost 3 bases and 2 bases, in that order; junction bases with no gene match: 13. The CDR3 has 18 amino acids. From germline, CDR1 is LNHDA and CDR2 SQIVND (reference sequence). The CDR3 is CASSIFPSTSGVTYEQYF. The CDR3 bases are TGTGCCAGTAGTATCTTCCCATCAACTAGCGGGGTCACCTACGAGCAGTACTTC.

This clonotype was detected ten times or more. The chain links TRBV11-2 to TRBJ2-1; TRBD2 agrees at 11 bases. Germline-derived CDR1 and CDR2 are SGHAT and FQNNGV. V lost 5 bases and J lost 4; bases outside the gene matches: 7. The CDR3 runs to 16 residues. The CDR3, as DNA: TGTGCCAGCAGCAAGACTAGCGGGAACCGATACAATGAGCAGTTCTTC. Encoded protein: CASSKTSGNRYNEQFF. Full variable domain (remainder filled in from reference TRBV11-2 and TRBJ2-1): EAGVAQSPRYKIIEKRQSVAFWCNPISGHATLYWYQQILGQGPKLLIQFQNNGVVDDSQLPKDRFSAERLKGVDSTLKIQPAKLEDSAVYLCASSKTSGNRYNEQFFGPGTRLTVL.

The chain carries TRBV27 and TRBJ1-4; no clear D gene. The V gene lost 0 bases and the J gene lost 5 bases, with 10 bases spanning the gap. Germline V gene sequence: CDR1 MNHEY, CDR2 SMNVEV (reference sequence). CDR3 size: 15 residues. The CDR3 is CASSLSGMENEKLFF. The CDR3 region has the DNA TGTGCCAGCAGTTTATCAGGGATGGAGAATGAAAAACTGTTTTTT.

V gene TRBV9 combines with J gene TRBJ2-5, with 10 nucleotides matching TRBD2. Germline trimming cut 1 base from V and 4 bases from J; bases unmatched to any gene: 10. The CDR3 is made up of 17 amino acids. The germline V gene encodes CDR1 SGDLS and CDR2 YYNGEE. The CDR3 DNA reads TGTGCCAGCAGCGTACGGATAGCGGGAGGTCCTCCAGAGACCCAGTACTTC. Translated: CASSVRIAGGPPETQYF.